The 12 T cell receptor beta chains listed next were all sequenced from one sample in a study of response to subunit inactivated influenza vaccine. TCRdb re-called the RT-PCR reads with MiXCR, one entry per CDR3 protein. The sample has some 500,000 distinct CDR3 sequences; less than 30% are singletons. The sample in question was CD4+ T cells sorted from PBMCs, obtained 4 to 6 days after vaccination. The origin of the receptors is a middle-aged man who received an inactivated influenza vaccine.

This clonotype was seen at least ten times. The chain combines TRBV7-2 with TRBJ2-1; possibly TRBD2 for D (5 bases). Germline V gives CDR1 SGHTA, CDR2 FQGNSA. V gave up 1 base and J gave up 1 base, with 8 bases separating them. The CDR3 consists of 15 residues. CDR3 residues: CASSLVGSSYNEQFF. The CDR3 nucleotides are TGTGCCAGCAGCTTAGTAGGGAGTTCCTACAATGAGCAGTTCTTC.

The chain employs TRBV4-3 and TRBJ1-5; D is uncertain. V lost 0 bases and J 5 bases, leaving 5 bases between the germline ends. Looked up from germline, CDR1 is LGHNA and CDR2 is YSLEER. The CDR3 totals 13 residues. The CDR3 loop reads CASSQDQHQPQHF. CDR3 DNA sequence: TGCGCCAGCAGCCAAGATCAACATCAGCCCCAGCATTTT.

This clonotype was recorded a few times. This sequence joins TRBV12-3 or TRBV12-4 and TRBJ2-7; no clear D. V was clipped by 5 bases and J by 1 base, with 12 bases between them. The CDR3 totals 14 residues. The CDR3 protein is CASSVAVNSYEQYF. DNA of the CDR3: TGTGCCAGCAGTGTGGCAGTTAATTCCTACGAGCAGTACTTC.

This chain links TRBV11-2 with TRBJ2-7, with TRBD2 matching 10 bases. Germline V lookup: CDR1 SGHAT, CDR2 FQNNGV. The CDR3 spans 16 residues. Trimming took 5 bases from V and 5 from J; bases not matched to a gene: 12. The DNA of the CDR3 is TGTGCCAGCAGCGAGAGGGTAACTAGCGGGGTCGACGAGCAGTACTTC. Its translation is CASSERVTSGVDEQYF. The variable domain in full, completed from reference TRBV11-2 and TRBJ2-7, reads EAGVAQSPRYKIIEKRQSVAFWCNPISGHATLYWYQQILGQGPKLLIQFQNNGVVDDSQLPKDRFSAERLKGVDSTLKIQPAKLEDSAVYLCASSERVTSGVDEQYFGPGTRLTVT.

This clonotype was counted between two and nine times. The CDR3 reads CASSSVGGRETQYF. For the CDR3, the DNA is TGTGCCAGCAGCTCAGTCGGGGGGAGAGAGACCCAGTACTTC. J is TRBJ2-5 and V is TRBV7-9; TRBD2 matches 7 bases. Trimming removed 4 bases from V and 4 bases from J; junction bases left unmatched: 6. This CDR3 is built from 14 residues. The germline V gene encodes CDR1 SEHNR and CDR2 FQNEAQ (reference sequence).

The chain carries TRBV7-2 and TRBJ2-5; 8 nucleotides line up with TRBD2. CDR1 and CDR2 (germline): SGHTA, FQGNSA. The J segment lost 1 base and the V segment lost 5 bases, leaving 3 bases of the junction unmatched. This CDR3 is built from 14 residues. The CDR3 region is CASSVSGIQETQYF. In nucleotides, the CDR3 is TGTGCCAGCAGCGTTAGCGGGATCCAAGAGACCCAGTACTTC.

The V gene is TRBV12-3 or TRBV12-4, the J gene TRBJ1-1, with D possibly being TRBD1 (5 bases). Trimming took off 2 bases at V and 6 bases at J, with 13 bases between the two ends. The CDR3 covers 14 residues. CDR3 sequence: CASSLRGLSAEAFF. The CDR3 DNA follows: TGTGCCAGCAGTTTAAGGGGATTGTCCGCTGAAGCTTTCTTT.

This chain connects TRBV12-3 or TRBV12-4 to TRBJ2-7, with 10 bases aligning to TRBD2. The junction had 3 bases not matched to a gene; V was cut back by 5 bases and J by 2 bases. The CDR3 spans 14 residues. CDR3 sequence (DNA): TGTGCCAGCAGTCCACTAGCGGGGACCTACGAGCAGTACTTC. This encodes CASSPLAGTYEQYF.

This clonotype was seen a handful of times. The gene calls are TRBV10-3 and TRBJ2-3; 10 bases map to TRBD2. Germline V lookup: CDR1 ENHRY, CDR2 SYGVKD. The CDR3 loop spans 15 amino acids. V shed 4 bases and J 2 bases; nucleotides not matched to a gene: 3. The CDR3 here is CAISGAGGNTDTQYF. The CDR3 DNA reads TGTGCCATCAGTGGAGCGGGAGGGAACACAGATACGCAGTATTTT.

V usage is TRBV7-6 and J usage is TRBJ1-5, with TRBD1 identical over 7 bases. CDR1 SGHVS and CDR2 FNYEAQ come from the germline V gene. There are 19 residues in the CDR3. After removal of 1 base from V and 3 bases from J, the junction contained 15 bases not matched to a gene. CDR3 region: CASSLDYTQKGAVNQPQHF. In nucleotides, the CDR3 is TGTGCCAGCAGCTTAGATTATACTCAGAAGGGGGCGGTCAATCAGCCCCAGCATTTT.

V gene TRBV6-2 or TRBV6-3 combines with J gene TRBJ2-7; perhaps TRBD1 as D (6 bases). The germline gives CDR1 MNHEY, CDR2 SVGEGT. The CDR3 consists of 13 residues. The V end was cut by 5 bases, the J end by 3 bases, with 11 bases between. This CDR3 reads CASSTGRGYEQYF. DNA for the CDR3: TGTGCCAGCAGTACGGGCAGGGGCTACGAGCAGTACTTC.

A few counts support this clonotype. The J gene is TRBJ2-1, the V gene TRBV7-2; 9 bases are a match to TRBD2. V was pared by 5 bases and J by 0 bases, with 5 bases of the junction left unmatched. There are 16 residues in the CDR3. Germline CDR1 is SGHTA and CDR2 is FQGNSA. The CDR3 sequence is CASSPTSGSSYNEQFF. CDR3 nucleotides: TGTGCCAGCAGCCCGACTAGCGGTAGCTCCTACAATGAGCAGTTCTTC.